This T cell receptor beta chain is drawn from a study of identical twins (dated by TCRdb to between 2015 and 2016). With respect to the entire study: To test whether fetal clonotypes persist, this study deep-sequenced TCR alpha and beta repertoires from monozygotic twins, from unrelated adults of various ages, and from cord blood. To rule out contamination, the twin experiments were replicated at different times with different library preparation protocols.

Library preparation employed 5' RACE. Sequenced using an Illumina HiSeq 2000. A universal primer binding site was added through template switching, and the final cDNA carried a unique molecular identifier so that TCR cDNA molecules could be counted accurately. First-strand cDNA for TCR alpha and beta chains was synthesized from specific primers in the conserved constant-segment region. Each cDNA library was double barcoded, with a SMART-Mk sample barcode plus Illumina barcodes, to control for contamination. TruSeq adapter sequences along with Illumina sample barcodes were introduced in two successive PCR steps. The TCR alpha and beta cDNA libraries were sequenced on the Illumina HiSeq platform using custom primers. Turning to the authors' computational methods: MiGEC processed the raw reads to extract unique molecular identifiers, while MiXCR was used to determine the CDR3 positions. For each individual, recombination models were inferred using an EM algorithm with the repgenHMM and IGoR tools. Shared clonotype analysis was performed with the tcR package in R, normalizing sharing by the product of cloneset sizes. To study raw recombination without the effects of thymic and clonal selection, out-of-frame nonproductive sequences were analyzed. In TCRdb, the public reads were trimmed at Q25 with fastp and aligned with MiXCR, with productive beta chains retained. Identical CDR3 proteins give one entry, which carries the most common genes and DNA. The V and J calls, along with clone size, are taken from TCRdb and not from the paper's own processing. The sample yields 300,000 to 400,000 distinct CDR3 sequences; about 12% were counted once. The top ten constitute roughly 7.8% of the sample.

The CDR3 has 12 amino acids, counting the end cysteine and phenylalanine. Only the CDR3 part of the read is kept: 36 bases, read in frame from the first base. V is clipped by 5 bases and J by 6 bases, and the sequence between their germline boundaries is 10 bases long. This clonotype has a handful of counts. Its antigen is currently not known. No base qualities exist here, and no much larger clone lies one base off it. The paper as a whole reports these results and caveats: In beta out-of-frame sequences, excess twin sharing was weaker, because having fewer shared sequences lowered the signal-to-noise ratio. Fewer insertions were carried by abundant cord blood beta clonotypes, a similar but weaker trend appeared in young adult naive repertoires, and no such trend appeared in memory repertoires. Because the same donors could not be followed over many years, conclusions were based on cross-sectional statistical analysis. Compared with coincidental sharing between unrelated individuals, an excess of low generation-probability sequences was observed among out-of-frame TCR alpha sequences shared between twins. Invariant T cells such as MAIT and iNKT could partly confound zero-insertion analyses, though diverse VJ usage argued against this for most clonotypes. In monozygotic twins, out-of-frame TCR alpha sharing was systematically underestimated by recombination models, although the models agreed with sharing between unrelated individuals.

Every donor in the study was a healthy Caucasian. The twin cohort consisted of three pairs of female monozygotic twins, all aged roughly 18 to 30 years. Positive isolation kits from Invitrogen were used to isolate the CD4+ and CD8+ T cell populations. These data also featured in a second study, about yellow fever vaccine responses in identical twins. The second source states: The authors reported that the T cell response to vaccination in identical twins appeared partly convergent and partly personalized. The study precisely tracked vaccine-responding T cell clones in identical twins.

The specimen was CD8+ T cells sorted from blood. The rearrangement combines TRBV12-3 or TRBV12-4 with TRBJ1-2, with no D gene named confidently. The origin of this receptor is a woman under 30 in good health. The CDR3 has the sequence CASSPSPHGYTF. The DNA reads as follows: TGTGCCAGCAGTCCATCTCCTCATGGCTACACCTTC.